The 10 T cell receptor beta chains reported below all come from one sample, sequenced in a study of blood T cell repertoires in COVID-19. Sequencing was performed with immunoSEQ multiplex PCR; in TCRdb, only in-frame clones are kept and a portion is missing. The sample has some 150,000 clones; 86% are singletons. Specimen: PBMCs or T cells enriched from blood (not recorded which). All receptors derive from a man in his forties or fifties who had recovered from COVID-19.

The chain employs TRBV12-3 or TRBV12-4 and TRBJ1-5; tentative D call: TRBD1 (6 bases). The CDR3 consists of 13 residues. Trimming removed 6 bases at V and 4 bases at J, with 10 bases between. CDR3 in amino acids: CASRAGENQPQHF. DNA for the CDR3: TGTGCCAGCAGGGCAGGGGAAAATCAGCCCCAGCATTTT.

The chain carries TRBV18 and TRBJ2-7; 9 positions agree with TRBD1. The CDR3 runs to 15 residues. V lost 2 bases and J lost 4; bases outside the gene matches: 6. From germline, CDR1 is KGHSH and CDR2 LQKENI. The CDR3 reads CASSPTTGGLYEQYV. CDR3 DNA sequence: TGTGCCAGCTCACCAACGACAGGGGGATTGTACGAGCAGTACGTC.

The chain uses TRBV14 and TRBJ1-2, with D possibly TRBD1 on 5 matching bases. The CDR3 extends over 13 amino acids. The V and J ends lost 1 base and 5 bases respectively, with 8 bases between them. Looked up from germline, CDR1 is SGHDN and CDR2 is FVKESK. The DNA for the CDR3 is TGTGCCAGCAGCCAAGGACAGCTTTATGGCTACACCTTC. Translated, it gives CASSQGQLYGYTF.

Only one count was recorded for this clone. This chain links TRBV7-8 with TRBJ1-1, with D tentatively TRBD1 (6 bases). V shed 3 bases and J shed 4 bases, with 15 bases lying between them. This CDR3 is built from 15 residues. CDR1 is SGHVS and CDR2 is FQNEAQ in the germline V gene. CDR3 nucleotide sequence: TGTGCCAGCAGCTTCCAGGGGTCCGGGATCACTGAAGCTTTCTTT. It is translated as CASSFQGSGITEAFF.

In this sample, this clone turned up once. The gene calls are TRBV5-6 and TRBJ1-6, with 11 bases matching TRBD1. This CDR3 spans 15 amino acids. Germline assignment: CDR1 SGHDT and CDR2 YYEEEE. The V and J ends lost 4 bases and 6 bases, in that order; junction bases with no gene match: 3. CDR3 sequence: CASSRGQGVNSPLHF. As DNA, the CDR3 is TGTGCCAGCAGCAGGGGACAGGGGGTTAATTCACCCCTCCACTTT.

The chain couples TRBV5-5 to TRBJ1-2; 8 nucleotides agree with TRBD1. Germline V gene lookup returns CDR1 SGHKS and CDR2 YYEKEE (reference sequence). The ends lost 4 bases at V and 6 bases at J; junction bases unmatched: 11. The CDR3 totals 15 residues. CDR3 nucleotide sequence: TGTGCCAGCAGCACGCCACTTGACAGGGGAAATGGCTACACCTTC. This sequence encodes CASSTPLDRGNGYTF.

Regarding this clone: Its ends do not fully match the called genes, so a read error is possible. The V and J genes are TRBV28 and TRBJ1-4; 7 bases fit TRBD1. Germline V gene sequence: CDR1 MDHEN, CDR2 SYDVKM. CDR3 length: 12 residues. The CDR3 DNA sequence: TGTGCCAGCAGTCCGAGCATGGGACAGTTGACTTTT. This sequence encodes CASSPSMGQLTF.

The V call is TRBV18, the J call TRBJ2-7; perhaps TRBD1 as D (5 bases). Trimming removed 3 bases at V and 5 bases at J, with 11 bases between. The germline gives CDR1 KGHSH, CDR2 LQKENI. The CDR3 is 13 amino acids. The CDR3 protein is CASSPWGQDEQYF. The CDR3 region has the DNA TGTGCCAGCTCACCGTGGGGCCAAGACGAGCAGTACTTC.

The chain employs TRBV30 and TRBJ1-5; tentative D call: TRBD1 (5 bases). The CDR3 loop spans 15 amino acids. Trimming took 2 bases from V and 0 from J, leaving 11 bases between them. The germline V gene has CDR1 GTSNPN and CDR2 SVGIG (reference sequence). CDR3 protein: CAWSTSGASNQPQHF. DNA for the CDR3: TGTGCCTGGAGTACCAGTGGGGCTAGCAATCAGCCCCAGCATTTT.

V usage is TRBV15 and J usage is TRBJ2-5, with 14 nucleotides matching TRBD2. This CDR3 is 15 amino acids long. Germline-derived CDR1 and CDR2 are LNHNV and YYDKDF (reference sequence). The V gene end was trimmed by 4 bases and the J gene end by 5 bases; junction bases not matched to a gene: 3. DNA of the CDR3: TGTGCCACCAGCACCCGGACTAGCGGGGGGGAGACCCAGTACTTC. Its protein is CATSTRTSGGETQYF.